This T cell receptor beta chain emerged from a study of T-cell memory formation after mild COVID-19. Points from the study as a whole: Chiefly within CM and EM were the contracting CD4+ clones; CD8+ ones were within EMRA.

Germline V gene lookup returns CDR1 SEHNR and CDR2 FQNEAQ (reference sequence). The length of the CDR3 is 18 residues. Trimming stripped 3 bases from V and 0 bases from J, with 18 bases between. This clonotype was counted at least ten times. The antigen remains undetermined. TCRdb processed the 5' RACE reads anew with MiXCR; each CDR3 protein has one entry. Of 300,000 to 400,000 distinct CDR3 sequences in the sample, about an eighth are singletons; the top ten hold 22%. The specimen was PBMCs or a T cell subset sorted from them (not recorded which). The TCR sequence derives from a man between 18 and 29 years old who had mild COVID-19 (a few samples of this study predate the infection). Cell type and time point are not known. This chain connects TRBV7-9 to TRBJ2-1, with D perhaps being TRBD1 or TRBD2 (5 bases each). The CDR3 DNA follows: TGTGCCAGCAGCTTTATCCCTCCGGGGCAAAGCTCCTACAATGAGCAGTTCTTC. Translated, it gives CASSFIPPGQSSYNEQFF.